The clone carrying this TCR beta chain appeared many times. CDR1 is LGHDT and CDR2 is YNNKEL in the germline V gene (reference sequence). V was shortened by 7 bases and J by 3 bases, with 18 bases between the two germline ends. This CDR3 contains 15 residues. TCRdb redid the calling of the 5' RACE reads with MiXCR, one entry per CDR3 protein. Of about 71,000 distinct CDR3 sequences listed, 4.5% are singletons. This sample is part of a study of neurological immune-mediated disorders. The sample consisted of PBMCs. The chain couples TRBV3-1 to TRBJ1-2, with D unclear. The sequence was obtained from a man in his thirties or forties with multiple sclerosis. The DNA of the CDR3 is TGTGCCAGCACCCCGGTAGAAGGGTTCGACTATGGCTACACCTTC. The encoded protein is CASTPVEGFDYGYTF. The complete variable domain, with remaining parts taken from reference TRBV3-1 and TRBJ1-2, reads DTAVSQTPKYLVTQMGNDKSIKCEQNLGHDTMYWYKQDSKKFLKIMFSYNNKELIINETVPNRFSPKSPDKAHLNLHINSLELGDSAVYFCASTPVEGFDYGYTFGSGTRLTVV.